Following are 14 T cell receptor beta chains from one sample sequenced in a study of control samples from healthy donors and cancer patients. The data were produced by immunoSEQ multiplex PCR, yet TCRdb's version contains in-frame clones alone and is incomplete. The sample has 130,000 or so clones, roughly 84% seen once. Material for sequencing was blood. The source is a man aged 50-60 years in good health.

V gene TRBV2 combines with J gene TRBJ2-3; TRBD2 agrees at 7 bases. The CDR3 runs 15 residues. CDR1 SNHLY and CDR2 FYNNEI come from the germline V gene. J was trimmed by 0 bases and V by 7 bases; bases with no gene match: 7. The CDR3 DNA reads as TGTGCCAGCACCCCTAGCGGATCTAGCACAGATACGCAGTATTTT. Encoded protein: CASTPSGSSTDTQYF.

This clone has more than one count but fewer than ten. This rearrangement joins TRBV5-1 to TRBJ1-4, with 8 nucleotides matching TRBD1. CDR3 length: 15 amino acids. V gave up 2 bases and J gave up 7 bases; unmatched junction bases: 7. Germline V CDR1 and CDR2: SGHRS, YFSETQ. CDR3 sequence reads: CASSFQGARVEKLFF. CDR3 nucleotide sequence: TGCGCCAGCAGCTTCCAGGGGGCGCGAGTTGAAAAACTGTTTTTT.

This chain links TRBV10-3 with TRBJ1-2; no clear D. With 3 bases removed from V and 4 bases from J, the gap between germline ends came to 3 bases. The CDR3 loop spans 11 amino acids. Per germline, CDR1 ENHRY and CDR2 SYGVKD. DNA for the CDR3: TGTGCCATCAGTGACACCTATGGCTACACCTTC. It is translated as CAISDTYGYTF.

The chain recombines TRBV7-9 with TRBJ2-2, with 11 bases fitting TRBD1. This CDR3 region has 18 residues. CDR1 is SEHNR and CDR2 is FQNEAQ in the germline V gene (reference sequence). After removal of 5 bases from V and 5 bases from J, the junction contained 13 bases not matched to a gene. The CDR3 region is CASSASAGTGGKTGELFF. DNA for the CDR3: TGTGCCAGCAGCGCTTCCGCCGGGACAGGGGGAAAGACCGGGGAGCTGTTTTTT.

The table lists this clone with a count of one. The J gene is TRBJ2-5, the V gene TRBV2; TRBD2 might be the D (5 bases). Trimming stripped 7 bases from V and 4 bases from J, with 13 bases between. The CDR3 is 13 residues long. The germline V gene has CDR1 SNHLY and CDR2 FYNNEI. This CDR3 is CASTLRTLETQYF. The CDR3 nucleotides are TGTGCCAGCACCCTTAGGACTTTAGAGACCCAGTACTTC.

The chain combines TRBV7-8 with TRBJ2-1; weak D call: TRBD2 (7 bases). The CDR3 loop spans 15 amino acids. The V end was cut by 5 bases, the J end by 7 bases, with 18 bases between. CDR1 is SGHVS, CDR2 FQNEAQ, per germline. DNA for the CDR3: TGTGCCAGCAGCCCGGGTCTCGGGGGGCCGAATGAGCAGTTCTTC. This translates into CASSPGLGGPNEQFF.

The chain links TRBV2 to TRBJ2-1; 8 nucleotides agree with TRBD2. V shed 8 bases, J shed 9 bases, and the junction held 12 bases outside the gene matches. Germline V CDR1 and CDR2: SNHLY, FYNNEI. This CDR3 has 14 residues. This CDR3 is CASDPISSGGEQFF. In DNA, the CDR3 is TGTGCCAGCGACCCGATTTCCAGCGGGGGTGAGCAGTTCTTC.

V and J are TRBV7-9 and TRBJ2-1, with 9 bases matching TRBD1. CDR3 length: 19 residues. The trim removed 2 bases at V and 4 bases at J, leaving 15 bases unmatched. Looked up from germline, CDR1 is SEHNR and CDR2 is FQNEAQ (reference sequence). CDR3 region: CASSLSGTGTLLSYNEQFF. The CDR3 DNA sequence: TGTGCCAGCAGCTTATCCGGGACAGGGACCTTACTTTCTTACAATGAGCAGTTCTTC.

This sequence joins TRBV11-2 and TRBJ2-5; either TRBD1 or TRBD2 may fit D (6 bases each). Per germline, CDR1 SGHAT and CDR2 FQNNGV. The V end lost 2 bases, the J end lost 5 bases, and 12 bases lay between the germline ends. The CDR3 consists of 14 residues. The CDR3 DNA reads as TGTGCCAGCAGCTTATTTCGGGGGCAGGAGACCCAGTACTTC. This gives the protein CASSLFRGQETQYF.

This chain uses TRBV7-7 with TRBJ2-5, with D perhaps TRBD2 (5 bases). The CDR3 runs to 14 residues. V lost 5 bases and J 5 bases, leaving 15 bases between the germline ends. Germline values: CDR1 SSHAT, CDR2 FNYEAQ (reference sequence). The CDR3 loop is CASSPDFKAETQYF. The CDR3 DNA follows: TGTGCCAGCAGCCCGGACTTCAAGGCGGAGACCCAGTACTTC.

V usage is TRBV14 and J usage is TRBJ1-6, with TRBD1 identical over 7 bases. In germline, CDR1 is SGHDN, CDR2 FVKESK. This CDR3 contains 16 residues. V trimming: 1 base; J trimming: 7 bases; junction bases outside the gene matches: 7. The CDR3 protein is CASSQATGQRNSPLHF. CDR3 nucleotides: TGTGCCAGCAGCCAAGCCACGGGACAGCGAAATTCACCCCTCCACTTT.

The chain links TRBV4-1 to TRBJ2-2; D not resolved. This CDR3 is built from 14 residues. Germline-derived CDR1 and CDR2 are MGHRA and YSYEKL. V was cut by 3 bases and J by 4 bases, with 9 bases left in between. The CDR3 coding sequence is TGCGCCAGCAGCCATGGCCCCGGCACCGGGGAGCTGTTTTTT. Translated, it gives CASSHGPGTGELFF.

CDR3 region: CASSDAGTVLSKQYF. The CDR3, as DNA: TGTGCCAGCTCGGATGCCGGGACGGTACTCTCGAAACAGTACTTC. The chain joins TRBV18 to TRBJ2-7; the D gene could be TRBD1 or TRBD2 (5 bases each). V was shortened by 6 bases and J by 10 bases, with 25 bases between the two germline ends. The CDR3 has 15 residues. Germline V gene data show CDR1 as KGHSH and CDR2 as LQKENI.

This chain links TRBV19 with TRBJ1-5; the D gene is possibly TRBD1 (6 bases). Germline lookup yields CDR1 LNHDA and CDR2 SQIVND (reference sequence). The CDR3 consists of 15 residues. V was pared by 3 bases and J by 3 bases, with 12 bases between. This CDR3 is CASSMGTLNNQPQHF. The CDR3 DNA reads as TGTGCCAGTAGTATGGGGACATTAAACAATCAGCCCCAGCATTTT.